This T cell receptor (beta chain) appears in the sequencing data of a study of Graves' ophthalmopathy and Graves' hyperthyroidism. Exclusion applied to patients with other autoimmune diseases, uncontrolled infections, pregnancy or lactation. The sequenced template was RNA, covering the TCR beta CDR3 region. Second-round multiplex PCR followed a first-round RT-PCR using HTBI primers. TCRdb re-called the multiplex PCR reads with MiXCR, one entry per CDR3 protein. The sample records 650,000 to 800,000 distinct CDR3 sequences, just over 40% being singletons. Germline CDR1 and CDR2: WSHSY and SAAADI. The CDR3 is made up of 16 amino acids. The V segment lost 7 bases and the J segment 5 bases; nucleotides outside the gene matches: 13.

The TCR sequence derives from an adult man with Graves' ophthalmopathy. Sequencing input: peripheral blood. The V and J genes are TRBV10-2 and TRBJ2-5; TRBD2 aligns across 10 bases. The CDR3 nucleotides are TGCGCCAGCACAGAAAGACTAGCGGGTGGAGGGGAGACCCAGTACTTC. Its protein product is CASTERLAGGGETQYF.